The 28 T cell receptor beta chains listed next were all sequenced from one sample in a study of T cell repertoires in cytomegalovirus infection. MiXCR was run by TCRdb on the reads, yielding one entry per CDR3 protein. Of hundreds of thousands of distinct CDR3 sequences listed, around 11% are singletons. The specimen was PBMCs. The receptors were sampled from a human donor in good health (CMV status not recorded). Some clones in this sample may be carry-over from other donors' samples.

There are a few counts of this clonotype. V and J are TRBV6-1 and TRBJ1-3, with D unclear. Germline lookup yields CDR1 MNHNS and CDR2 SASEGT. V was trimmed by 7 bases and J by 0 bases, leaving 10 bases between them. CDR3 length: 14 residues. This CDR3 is CASIADYSGNTIYF. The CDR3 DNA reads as TGTGCCAGCATTGCCGATTACTCTGGAAACACCATATATTTT.

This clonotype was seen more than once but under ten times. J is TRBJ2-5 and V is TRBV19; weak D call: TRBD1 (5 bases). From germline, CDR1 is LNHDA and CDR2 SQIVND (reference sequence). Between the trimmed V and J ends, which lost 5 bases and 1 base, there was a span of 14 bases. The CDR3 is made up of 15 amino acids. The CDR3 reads CASSASGYVQETQYF. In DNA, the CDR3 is TGTGCCAGTAGTGCATCAGGGTATGTCCAAGAGACCCAGTACTTC.

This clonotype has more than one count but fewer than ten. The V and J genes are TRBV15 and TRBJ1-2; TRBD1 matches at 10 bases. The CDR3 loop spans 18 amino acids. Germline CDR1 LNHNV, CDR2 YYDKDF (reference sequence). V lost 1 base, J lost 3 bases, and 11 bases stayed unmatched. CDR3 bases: TGTGCCACCAGCAGAGTGGGGGACAGGGGACGTAGCGACTATGGCTACACCTTC. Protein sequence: CATSRVGDRGRSDYGYTF. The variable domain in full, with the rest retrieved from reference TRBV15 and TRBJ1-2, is DAMVIQNPRYQVTQFGKPVTLSCSQTLNHNVMYWYQQKSSQAPKLLFHYYDKDFNNEADTPDNFQSRRPNTSFCFLDIRSPGLGDTAMYLCATSRVGDRGRSDYGYTFGSGTRLTVV.

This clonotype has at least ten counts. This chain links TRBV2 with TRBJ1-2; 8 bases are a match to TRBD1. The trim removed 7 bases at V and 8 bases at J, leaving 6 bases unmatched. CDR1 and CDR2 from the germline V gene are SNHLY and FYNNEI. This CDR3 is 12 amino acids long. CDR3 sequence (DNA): TGTGCCAGCATGACAGGGGTGGACGGCTACACCTTC. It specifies CASMTGVDGYTF.

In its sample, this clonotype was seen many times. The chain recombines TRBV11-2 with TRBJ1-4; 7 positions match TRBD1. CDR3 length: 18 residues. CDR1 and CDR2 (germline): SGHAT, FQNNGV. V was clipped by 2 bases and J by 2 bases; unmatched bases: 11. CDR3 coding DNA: TGTGCCAGCAGCTTACCGGGCCGACAGGGAGGGACTAATGAAAAACTGTTTTTT. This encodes CASSLPGRQGGTNEKLFF. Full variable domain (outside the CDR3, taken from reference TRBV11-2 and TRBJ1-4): EAGVAQSPRYKIIEKRQSVAFWCNPISGHATLYWYQQILGQGPKLLIQFQNNGVVDDSQLPKDRFSAERLKGVDSTLKIQPAKLEDSAVYLCASSLPGRQGGTNEKLFFGSGTQLSVL.

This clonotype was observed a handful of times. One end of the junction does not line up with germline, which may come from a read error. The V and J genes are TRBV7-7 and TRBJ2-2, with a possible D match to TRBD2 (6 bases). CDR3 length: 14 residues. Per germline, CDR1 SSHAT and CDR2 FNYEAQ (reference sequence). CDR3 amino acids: CASRPGLNTGELFF. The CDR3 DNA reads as TGTGCTAGCAGGCCGGGACTTAACACCGGGGAGCTGTTTTTT.

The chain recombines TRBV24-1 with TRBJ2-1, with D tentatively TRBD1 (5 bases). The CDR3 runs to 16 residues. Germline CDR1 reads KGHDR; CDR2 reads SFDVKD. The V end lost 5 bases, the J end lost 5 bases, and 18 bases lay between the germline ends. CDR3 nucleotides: TGTGCCACCAGTGTTACGACAGCCCCTAATAACAATGAGCAGTTCTTC. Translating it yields CATSVTTAPNNNEQFF.

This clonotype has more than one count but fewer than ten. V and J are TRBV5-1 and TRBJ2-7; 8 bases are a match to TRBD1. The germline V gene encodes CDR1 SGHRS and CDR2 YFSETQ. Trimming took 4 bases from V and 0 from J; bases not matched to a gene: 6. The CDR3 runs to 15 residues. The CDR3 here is CASSPAQGASYEQYF. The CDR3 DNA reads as TGCGCCAGCAGCCCTGCGCAGGGGGCCTCCTACGAGCAGTACTTC.

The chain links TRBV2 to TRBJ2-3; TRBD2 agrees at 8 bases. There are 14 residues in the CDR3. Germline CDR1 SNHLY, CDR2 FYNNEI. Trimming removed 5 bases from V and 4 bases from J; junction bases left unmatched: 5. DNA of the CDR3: TGTGCCAGCAGTCCGGGACTAGATCCAGATACGCAGTATTTT. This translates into CASSPGLDPDTQYF.

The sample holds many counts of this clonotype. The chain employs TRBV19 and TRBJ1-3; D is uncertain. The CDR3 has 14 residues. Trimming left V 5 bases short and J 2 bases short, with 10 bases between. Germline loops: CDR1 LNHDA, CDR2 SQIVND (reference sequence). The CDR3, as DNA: TGTGCCAGTAGTGGAGACGGACCTGGAAACACCATATATTTT. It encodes CASSGDGPGNTIYF.

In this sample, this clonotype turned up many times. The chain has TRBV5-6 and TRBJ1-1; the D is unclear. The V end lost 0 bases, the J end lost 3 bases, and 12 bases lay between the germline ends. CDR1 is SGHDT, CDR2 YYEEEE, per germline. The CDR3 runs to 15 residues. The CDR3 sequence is CASSLVGLRDTEAFF. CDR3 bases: TGTGCCAGCAGCTTGGTGGGTCTGAGGGACACTGAAGCTTTCTTT.

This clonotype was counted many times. This CDR3 is CASSTTSGRGDEQFF. CDR3 bases: TGTGCCAGCAGCACGACTAGCGGGAGAGGGGATGAGCAGTTCTTC. This chain uses TRBV7-8 with TRBJ2-1, with 12 bases lining up with TRBD2. With V trimmed by 5 bases and J by 8 bases, 7 bases remained unmatched. Germline V gives CDR1 SGHVS, CDR2 FQNEAQ. This CDR3 has 15 amino acids.

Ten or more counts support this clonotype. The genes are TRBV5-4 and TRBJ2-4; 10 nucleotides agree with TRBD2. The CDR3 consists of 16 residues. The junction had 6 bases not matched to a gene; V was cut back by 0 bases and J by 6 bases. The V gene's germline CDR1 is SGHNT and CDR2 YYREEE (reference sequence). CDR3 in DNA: TGTGCCAGCAGCTTGGCGGGGAGCGGGGGGGCAAACATTCAGTACTTC. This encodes CASSLAGSGGANIQYF.

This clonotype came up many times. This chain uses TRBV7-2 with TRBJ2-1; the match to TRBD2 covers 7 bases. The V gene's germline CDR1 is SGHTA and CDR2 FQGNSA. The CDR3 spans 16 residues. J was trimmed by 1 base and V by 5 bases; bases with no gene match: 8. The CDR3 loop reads CASSLVGGRSYNEQFF. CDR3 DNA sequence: TGTGCCAGCAGCCTCGTGGGGGGGAGATCCTACAATGAGCAGTTCTTC. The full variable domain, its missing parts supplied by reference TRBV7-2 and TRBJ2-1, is GAGVSQSPSNKVTEKGKDVELRCDPISGHTALYWYRQSLGQGLEFLIYFQGNSAPDKSGLPSDRFSAERTGGSVSTLTIQRTQQEDSAVYLCASSLVGGRSYNEQFFGPGTRLTVL.

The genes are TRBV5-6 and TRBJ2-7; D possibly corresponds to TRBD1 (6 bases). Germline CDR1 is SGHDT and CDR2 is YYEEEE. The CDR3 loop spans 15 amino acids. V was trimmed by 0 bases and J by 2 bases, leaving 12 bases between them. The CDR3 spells CASSLGTAPPYEQYF. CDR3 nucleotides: TGTGCCAGCAGCTTGGGGACAGCTCCTCCCTACGAGCAGTACTTC.

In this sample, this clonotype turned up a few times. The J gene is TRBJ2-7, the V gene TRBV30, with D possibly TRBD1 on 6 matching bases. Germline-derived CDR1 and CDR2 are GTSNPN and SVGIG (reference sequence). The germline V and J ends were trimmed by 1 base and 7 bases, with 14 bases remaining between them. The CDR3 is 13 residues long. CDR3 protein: CAWSALRQEEQYF. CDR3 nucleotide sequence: TGTGCCTGGAGTGCCCTCCGACAGGAGGAGCAGTACTTC.

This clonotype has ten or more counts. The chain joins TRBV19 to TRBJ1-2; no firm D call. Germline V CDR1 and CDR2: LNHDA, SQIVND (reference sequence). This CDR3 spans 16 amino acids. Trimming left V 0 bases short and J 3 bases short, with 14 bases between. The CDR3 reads CASSIEGGSADYGYTF. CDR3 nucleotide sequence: TGTGCCAGTAGTATAGAAGGCGGCAGTGCAGACTATGGCTACACCTTC.

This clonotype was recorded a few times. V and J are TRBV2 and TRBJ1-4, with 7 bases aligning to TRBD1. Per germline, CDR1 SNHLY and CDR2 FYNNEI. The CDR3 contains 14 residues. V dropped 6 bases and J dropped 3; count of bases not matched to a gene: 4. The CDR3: CASRLTGSNEKLFF. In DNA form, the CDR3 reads TGTGCCAGCAGGCTGACAGGGTCTAATGAAAAACTGTTTTTT. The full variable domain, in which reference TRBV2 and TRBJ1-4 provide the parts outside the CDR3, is EPEVTQTPSHQVTQMGQEVILRCVPISNHLYFYWYRQILGQKVEFLVSFYNNEISEKSEIFDDQFSVERPDGSNFTLKIRSTKLEDSAMYFCASRLTGSNEKLFFGSGTQLSVL.

The DNA of the CDR3 is TGTGCCAGCAGCCGGCAGGGACTCCCTGAAGAGACCCAGTACTTC. It translates to CASSRQGLPEETQYF. The chain couples TRBV5-8 to TRBJ2-5; the D gene is possibly TRBD2 (6 bases). Germline lookup yields CDR1 SGHTS and CDR2 YDEGEE. The V gene lost 4 bases and the J gene lost 3 bases, with 16 bases spanning the gap. This CDR3 contains 15 residues.

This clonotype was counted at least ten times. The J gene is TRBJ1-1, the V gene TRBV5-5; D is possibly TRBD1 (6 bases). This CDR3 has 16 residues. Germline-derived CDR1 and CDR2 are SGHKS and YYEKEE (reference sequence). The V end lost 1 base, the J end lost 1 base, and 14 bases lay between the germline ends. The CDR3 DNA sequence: TGTGCCAGCAGCTTGAGGGGGAGGGAGGCGAACACTGAAGCTTTCTTT. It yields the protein CASSLRGREANTEAFF.

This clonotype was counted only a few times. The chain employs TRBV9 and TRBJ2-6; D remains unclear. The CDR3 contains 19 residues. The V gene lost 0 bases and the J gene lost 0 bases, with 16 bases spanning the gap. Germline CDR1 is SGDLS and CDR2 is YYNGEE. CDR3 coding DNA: TGTGCCAGCAGCGTAGCGTCATTAGGGCAAATCTCTGGGGCCAACGTCCTGACTTTC. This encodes CASSVASLGQISGANVLTF.

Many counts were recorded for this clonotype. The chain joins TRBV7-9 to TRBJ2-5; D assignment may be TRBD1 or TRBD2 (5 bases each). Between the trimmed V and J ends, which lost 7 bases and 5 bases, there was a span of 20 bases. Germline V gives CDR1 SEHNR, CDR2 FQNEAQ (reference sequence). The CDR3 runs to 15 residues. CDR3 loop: CASKGFEGPGETQYF. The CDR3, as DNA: TGTGCCAGCAAAGGATTCGAGGGACCGGGGGAGACCCAGTACTTC.

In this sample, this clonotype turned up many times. CDR3 DNA: TGTGCCAGCAGCACTGAGACAGGGACCTTTCAGAGCTCCTACAATGAGCAGTTCTTC. It encodes CASSTETGTFQSSYNEQFF. The gene calls are TRBV7-8 and TRBJ2-1; 7 nucleotides line up with TRBD1. CDR3 length: 19 residues. J was trimmed by 0 bases and V by 5 bases; bases with no gene match: 16. CDR1 SGHVS and CDR2 FQNEAQ come from the germline V gene. Supplemented by reference TRBV7-8 and TRBJ2-1, the full variable domain reads GAGVSQSPRYKVAKRGQDVALRCDPISGHVSLFWYQQALGQGPEFLTYFQNEAQLDKSGLPSDRFFAERPEGSVSTLKIQRTQQEDSAVYLCASSTETGTFQSSYNEQFFGPGTRLTVL.

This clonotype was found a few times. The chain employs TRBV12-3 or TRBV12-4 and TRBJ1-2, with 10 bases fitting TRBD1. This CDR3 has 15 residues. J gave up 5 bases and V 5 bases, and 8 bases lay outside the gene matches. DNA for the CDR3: TGTGCCAGCAGTACCGGTAGACAGGGGGCGTATGGCTACACCTTC. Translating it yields CASSTGRQGAYGYTF.

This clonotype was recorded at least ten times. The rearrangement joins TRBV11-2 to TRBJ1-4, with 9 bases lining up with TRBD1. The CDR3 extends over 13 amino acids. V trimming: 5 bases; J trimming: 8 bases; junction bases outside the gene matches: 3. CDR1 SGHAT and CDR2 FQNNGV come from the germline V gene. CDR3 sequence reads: CASSKGQGEKLFF. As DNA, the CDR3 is TGTGCCAGCAGCAAGGGACAGGGCGAAAAACTGTTTTTT.

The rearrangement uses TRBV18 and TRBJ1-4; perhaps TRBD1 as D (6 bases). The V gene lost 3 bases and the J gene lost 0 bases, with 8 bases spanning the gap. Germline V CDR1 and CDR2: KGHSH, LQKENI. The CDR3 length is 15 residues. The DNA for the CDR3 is TGTGCCAGCTCACCGGGGACAACAACTAATGAAAAACTGTTTTTT. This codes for CASSPGTTTNEKLFF. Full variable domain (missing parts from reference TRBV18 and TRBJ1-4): NAGVMQNPRHLVRRRGQEARLRCSPMKGHSHVYWYRQLPEEGLKFMVYLQKENIIDESGMPKERFSAEFPKEGPSILRIQQVVRGDSAAYFCASSPGTTTNEKLFFGSGTQLSVL.

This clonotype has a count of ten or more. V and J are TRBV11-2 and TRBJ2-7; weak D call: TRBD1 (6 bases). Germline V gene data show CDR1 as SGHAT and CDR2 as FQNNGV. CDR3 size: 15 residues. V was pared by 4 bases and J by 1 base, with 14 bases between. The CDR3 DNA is TGTGCCAGCAGCTCGCACAGGGATCATTCCTACGAGCAGTACTTC. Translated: CASSSHRDHSYEQYF.

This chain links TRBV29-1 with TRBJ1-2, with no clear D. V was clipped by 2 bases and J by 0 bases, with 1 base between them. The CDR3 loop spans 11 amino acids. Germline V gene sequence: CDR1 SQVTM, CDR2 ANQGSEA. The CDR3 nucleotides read TGCAGCGTTGAAACTAACTATGGCTACACCTTC. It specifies CSVETNYGYTF.